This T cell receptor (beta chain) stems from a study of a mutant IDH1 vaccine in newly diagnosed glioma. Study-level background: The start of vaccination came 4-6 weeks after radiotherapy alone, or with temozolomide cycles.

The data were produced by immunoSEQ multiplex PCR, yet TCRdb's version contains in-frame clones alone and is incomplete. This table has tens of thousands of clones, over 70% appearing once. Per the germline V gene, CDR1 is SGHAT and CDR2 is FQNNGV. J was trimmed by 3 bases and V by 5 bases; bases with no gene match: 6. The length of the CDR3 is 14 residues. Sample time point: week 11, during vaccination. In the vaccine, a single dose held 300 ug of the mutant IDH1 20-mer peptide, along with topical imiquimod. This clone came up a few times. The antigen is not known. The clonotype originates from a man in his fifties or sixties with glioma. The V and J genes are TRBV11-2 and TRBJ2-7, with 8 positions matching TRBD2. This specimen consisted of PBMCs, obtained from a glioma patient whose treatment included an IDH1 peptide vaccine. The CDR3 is CASSLIAGFYEQYF. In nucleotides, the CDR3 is TGTGCCAGCAGCCTTATAGCGGGGTTCTACGAGCAGTACTTC.